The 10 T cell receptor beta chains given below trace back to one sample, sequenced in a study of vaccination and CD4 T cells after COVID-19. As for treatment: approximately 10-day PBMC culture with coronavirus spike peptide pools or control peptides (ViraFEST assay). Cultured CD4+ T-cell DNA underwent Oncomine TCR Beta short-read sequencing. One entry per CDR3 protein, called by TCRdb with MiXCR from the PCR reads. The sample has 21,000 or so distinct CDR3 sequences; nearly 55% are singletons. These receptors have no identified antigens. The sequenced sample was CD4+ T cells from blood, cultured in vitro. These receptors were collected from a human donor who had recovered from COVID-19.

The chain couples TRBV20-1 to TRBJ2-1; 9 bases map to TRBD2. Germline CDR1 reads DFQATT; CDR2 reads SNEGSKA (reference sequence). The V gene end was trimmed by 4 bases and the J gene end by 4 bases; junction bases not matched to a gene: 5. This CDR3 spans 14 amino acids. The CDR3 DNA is TGCAGTGCTAACTTGCGGGAGGGTTACAATGAGCAGTTCTTC. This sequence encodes CSANLREGYNEQFF.

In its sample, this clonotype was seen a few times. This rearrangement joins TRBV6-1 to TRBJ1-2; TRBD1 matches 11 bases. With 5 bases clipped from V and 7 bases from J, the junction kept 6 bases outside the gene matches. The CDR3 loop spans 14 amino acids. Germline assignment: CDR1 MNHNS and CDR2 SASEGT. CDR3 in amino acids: CASSPRTGGLGYTF. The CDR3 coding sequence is TGTGCCAGCAGTCCTAGGACAGGGGGCCTTGGCTACACCTTC.

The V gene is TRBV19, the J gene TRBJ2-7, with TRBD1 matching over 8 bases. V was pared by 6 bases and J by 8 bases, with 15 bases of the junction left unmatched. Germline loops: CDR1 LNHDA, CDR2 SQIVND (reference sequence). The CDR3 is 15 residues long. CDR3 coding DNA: TGTGCCAGTAGCCAAGACCTTGACAGGGGTAGGAAGCAGTACTTC. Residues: CASSQDLDRGRKQYF.

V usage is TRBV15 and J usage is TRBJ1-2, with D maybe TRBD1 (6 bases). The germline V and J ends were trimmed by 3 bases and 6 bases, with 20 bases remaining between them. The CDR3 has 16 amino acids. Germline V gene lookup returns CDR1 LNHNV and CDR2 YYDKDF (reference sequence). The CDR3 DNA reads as TGTGCCACCAGCAGGCATACCAGGACAGCTAAGGATGGCTACACCTTC. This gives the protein CATSRHTRTAKDGYTF.

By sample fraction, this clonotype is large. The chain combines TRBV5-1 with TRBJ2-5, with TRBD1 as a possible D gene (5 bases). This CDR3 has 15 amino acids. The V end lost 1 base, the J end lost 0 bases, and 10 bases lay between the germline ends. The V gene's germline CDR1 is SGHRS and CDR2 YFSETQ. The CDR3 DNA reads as TGCGCCAGCAGCTTGAGCAGGGTGTACCAAGAGACCCAGTACTTC. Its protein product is CASSLSRVYQETQYF.

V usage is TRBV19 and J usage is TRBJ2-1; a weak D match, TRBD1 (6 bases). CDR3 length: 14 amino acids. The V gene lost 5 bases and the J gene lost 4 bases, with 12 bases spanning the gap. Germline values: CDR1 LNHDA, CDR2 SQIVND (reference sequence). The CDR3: CASSSGQKYNEQFF. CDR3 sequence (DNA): TGTGCCAGTAGTTCCGGACAGAAATACAATGAGCAGTTCTTC.

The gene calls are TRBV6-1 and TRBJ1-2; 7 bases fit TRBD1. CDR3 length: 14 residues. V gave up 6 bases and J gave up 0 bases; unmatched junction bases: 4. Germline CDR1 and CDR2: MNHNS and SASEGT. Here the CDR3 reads CASRMDRPNYGYTF. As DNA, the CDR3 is TGTGCCAGCAGAATGGACAGGCCTAACTATGGCTACACCTTC.

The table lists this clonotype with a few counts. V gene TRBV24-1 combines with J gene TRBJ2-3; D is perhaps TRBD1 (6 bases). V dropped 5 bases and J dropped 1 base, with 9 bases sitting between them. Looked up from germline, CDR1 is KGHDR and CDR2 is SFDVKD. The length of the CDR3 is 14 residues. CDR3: CATSASGGTDTQYF. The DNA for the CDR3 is TGTGCCACCAGTGCCTCAGGGGGCACAGATACGCAGTATTTT.

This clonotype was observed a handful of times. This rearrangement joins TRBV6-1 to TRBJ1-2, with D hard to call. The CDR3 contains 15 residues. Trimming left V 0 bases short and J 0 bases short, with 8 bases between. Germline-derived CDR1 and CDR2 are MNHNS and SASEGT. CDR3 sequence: CASSEAPQTNYGYTF. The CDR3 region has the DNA TGTGCCAGCAGTGAAGCGCCCCAGACTAACTATGGCTACACCTTC.

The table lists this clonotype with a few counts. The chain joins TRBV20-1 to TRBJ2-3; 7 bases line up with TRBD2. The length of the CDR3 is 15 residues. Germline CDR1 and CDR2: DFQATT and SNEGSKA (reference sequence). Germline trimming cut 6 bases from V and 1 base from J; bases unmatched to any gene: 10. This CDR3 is CSALEGRVGTDTQYF. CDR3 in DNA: TGCAGTGCCTTGGAGGGGAGGGTGGGCACAGATACGCAGTATTTT.